The 22 T cell receptor beta chains reported below all come from one sample, sequenced in a study of blood T cells in healthy people across ages. The second PCR ran roughly 7 to 11 cycles with a sample-barcoded 5' primer and J-beta primers. A single record per CDR3 protein comes from TCRdb applying MiXCR to the 5' RACE reads. The table records about 1.4 million distinct CDR3 sequences, around 55% of them present only once. The sequencing sample was made of blood. These receptors were taken from a man between 18 and 35 years old in good health.

The V and J genes are TRBV20-1 and TRBJ2-7; 7 bases align to TRBD2. Germline V gene lookup returns CDR1 DFQATT and CDR2 SNEGSKA (reference sequence). The trim removed 6 bases at V and 3 bases at J, leaving 8 bases unmatched. This CDR3 region has 13 residues. The CDR3 DNA follows: TGCAGTGCCCCCTGGGAGGGGATCTACGAGCAGTACTTC. Amino acid sequence: CSAPWEGIYEQYF.

This clonotype has just one count. This sequence joins TRBV12-3 or TRBV12-4 and TRBJ2-6; no clear D gene. There are 16 residues in the CDR3. The V end was cut by 3 bases, the J end by 1 base, with 10 bases between. For the CDR3, the DNA is TGTGCCAGCAGTTTTACCGGGTGGTCTGGGGCCAACGTCCTGACTTTC. Its translation: CASSFTGWSGANVLTF.

The chain recombines TRBV7-9 with TRBJ2-7; D is ambiguous. V dropped 1 base and J dropped 5 bases, with 12 bases sitting between them. The CDR3 contains 14 residues. Germline V lookup: CDR1 SEHNR, CDR2 FQNEAQ (reference sequence). This CDR3 is CASSLGSAVNEQYF. CDR3 coding DNA: TGTGCCAGCAGCTTAGGGTCCGCCGTCAACGAGCAGTACTTC.

In its sample, this clonotype was seen a few times. This chain uses TRBV20-1 with TRBJ2-7; D is unclear. In germline, CDR1 is DFQATT, CDR2 SNEGSKA (reference sequence). V gave up 0 bases and J gave up 0 bases, with 15 bases separating them. The CDR3 has 16 amino acids. CDR3 residues: CSARDIRQMTSYEQYF. In DNA, the CDR3 is TGCAGTGCTAGAGATATCCGGCAGATGACCTCCTACGAGCAGTACTTC.

The chain links TRBV29-1 to TRBJ1-2; D is unresolved. The CDR3 consists of 14 residues. Trimming left V 6 bases short and J 1 base short, with 15 bases between. CDR1 and CDR2 (germline): SQVTM, ANQGSEA. The CDR3 here is CSVPMAESNYGYTF. In DNA form, the CDR3 reads TGCAGCGTACCCATGGCGGAGAGTAACTATGGCTACACCTTC.

The rearrangement links TRBV5-8 to TRBJ2-1; 8 positions match TRBD2. Germline CDR1 is SGHTS and CDR2 is YDEGEE. This CDR3 spans 14 amino acids. The junction had 6 bases not matched to a gene; V was cut back by 4 bases and J by 6 bases. The CDR3 sequence is CASSTGLGINEQFF. Here the CDR3 DNA reads TGTGCCAGCAGCACGGGACTAGGTATCAATGAGCAGTTCTTC.

The CDR3 is CSGPGTSYEQYF. In nucleotides, the CDR3 is TGCAGTGGCCCCGGAACCTCCTACGAGCAGTACTTC. V is TRBV20-1 and J is TRBJ2-7; D uncertain. This CDR3 region has 12 residues. The V and J ends lost 7 bases and 0 bases respectively, with 10 bases between them. Looked up from germline, CDR1 is DFQATT and CDR2 is SNEGSKA (reference sequence).

This clonotype was picked up a small number of times. The chain carries TRBV11-2 and TRBJ1-1; 7 bases line up with TRBD1. The length of the CDR3 is 15 residues. CDR1 and CDR2 (germline): SGHAT, FQNNGV. With V trimmed by 3 bases and J by 7 bases, 11 bases remained unmatched. Written as DNA, the CDR3 is TGTGCCAGCAGCTTTACAGGGGTCGTAGTTAGTGAAGCTTTCTTT. Protein: CASSFTGVVVSEAFF.

The rearrangement links TRBV29-1 to TRBJ2-1; unclear D gene. Germline V gene data show CDR1 as SQVTM and CDR2 as ANQGSEA. This CDR3 region has 12 residues. Trimming removed 2 bases from V and 3 bases from J, with 5 bases in between. The CDR3 nucleotides are TGCAGCGTTGAAATCGGCTACAATGAGCAGTTCTTC. This encodes CSVEIGYNEQFF.

The chain is built from TRBV2 and TRBJ2-5; D possibly corresponds to TRBD1 (5 bases). CDR1 and CDR2 from the germline V gene are SNHLY and FYNNEI. The CDR3 loop spans 11 amino acids. The germline V and J ends were trimmed by 6 bases and 11 bases, with 13 bases remaining between them. The CDR3 coding sequence is TGTGCCAGCAGGATTCCGACAGAGCAGTACTTC. This sequence encodes CASRIPTEQYF.

This clonotype was counted a few times. The chain carries TRBV4-2 and TRBJ1-2; D unresolved. This CDR3 has 15 amino acids. The germline V and J ends were trimmed by 1 base and 5 bases, with 14 bases remaining between them. From germline, CDR1 is LGHNA and CDR2 YNFKEQ. The CDR3 DNA reads as TGTGCCAGCAGCCAAGTATACCGGGCCCATTATGGCTACACCTTC. This sequence encodes CASSQVYRAHYGYTF.

Regarding this clonotype: Just one base apart from a much larger clone, this may be a read error. This chain uses TRBV4-2 with TRBJ2-6; D could derive from TRBD1 or TRBD2 (5 bases each). Per the germline V gene, CDR1 is LGHNA and CDR2 is YNFKEQ. The CDR3 loop spans 16 amino acids. The CDR3 nucleotides are TGTGCCAGCAGCCAAATCGAGGGAACTGGGGCCAACATCCTGACTTTC. It translates to CASSQIEGTGANILTF.

In its sample, this clonotype was seen a few times. The gene calls are TRBV4-1 and TRBJ1-4; possibly TRBD1 for D (6 bases). Germline lookup yields CDR1 MGHRA and CDR2 YSYEKL. V was clipped by 3 bases and J by 3 bases, with 8 bases between them. There are 14 residues in the CDR3. The CDR3 coding sequence is TGCGCCAGCAGCCATGGACAGTCTAATGAAAAACTGTTTTTT. Amino acids: CASSHGQSNEKLFF.

This clonotype has just a few counts. The chain combines TRBV24-1 with TRBJ2-1, with 7 bases fitting TRBD1. The V gene end was trimmed by 4 bases and the J gene end by 10 bases; junction bases not matched to a gene: 15. In germline, CDR1 is KGHDR, CDR2 SFDVKD. The CDR3 totals 16 residues. The CDR3 loop is CATSDHRDSPFREQFF. In DNA form, the CDR3 reads TGTGCCACCAGTGACCACCGGGACAGCCCATTCCGAGAGCAGTTCTTC.

This chain connects TRBV10-3 to TRBJ1-2, with no clear D. The CDR3 runs 13 residues. CDR1 is ENHRY and CDR2 is SYGVKD in the germline V gene. The ends were cut back, 2 bases at V and 4 bases at J, with 8 bases in the middle. The CDR3 reads CAISEEAVYGYTF. The CDR3 region has the DNA TGTGCCATCAGTGAGGAAGCAGTCTATGGCTACACCTTC.

V gene TRBV6-5 combines with J gene TRBJ2-1, with 8 bases matching TRBD2. The germline gives CDR1 MNHEY, CDR2 SVGAGI. This CDR3 comprises 15 residues. V shed 1 base and J 4 bases; nucleotides not matched to a gene: 3. The CDR3 sequence is CASSYWSGSYNEQFF. In DNA, the CDR3 is TGTGCCAGCAGTTACTGGAGCGGGAGTTACAATGAGCAGTTCTTC.

The chain employs TRBV28 and TRBJ1-2, with D possibly TRBD1 on 5 matching bases. Germline V gene lookup returns CDR1 MDHEN and CDR2 SYDVKM. CDR3 length: 17 amino acids. With 6 bases removed from V and 2 bases from J, the gap between germline ends came to 22 bases. The DNA for the CDR3 is TGTGCCAGCAGCACTTTGAGAATGGAGGGGCGGAACTATGGCTACACCTTC. This gives the protein CASSTLRMEGRNYGYTF.

The V gene is TRBV12-3 or TRBV12-4, the J gene TRBJ1-2; 9 bases line up with TRBD1. The V segment lost 4 bases and the J segment 7 bases; nucleotides outside the gene matches: 4. There are 13 residues in the CDR3. The CDR3 nucleotides are TGTGCCAGCAGTTACAGGGGGCGAGCTGGCTACACCTTC. This translates into CASSYRGRAGYTF.

Details on this clonotype: One end of the junction is discordant with germline, which a read error may explain. The rearrangement uses TRBV10-3 and TRBJ2-1; 9 nucleotides agree with TRBD2. The germline V gene encodes CDR1 ENHRY and CDR2 SYGVKD. This CDR3 has 15 residues. For the CDR3, the DNA is TGTGCCACCAGACTTAGCGGGAGAGGCGGAAATGAGCGGTTCTTC. It specifies CATRLSGRGGNERFF.

The genes are TRBV7-9 and TRBJ1-2; possible D gene TRBD1, 6 bases. Germline CDR1 and CDR2: SEHNR and FQNEAQ (reference sequence). This CDR3 contains 12 residues. V was shortened by 7 bases and J by 7 bases, with 13 bases between the two germline ends. The DNA for the CDR3 is TGTGCCAGCACCGTCCCCAGGGGTGGCTACACCTTC. It encodes CASTVPRGGYTF.

J is TRBJ2-7 and V is TRBV20-1; 9 nucleotides align to TRBD2. Germline assignment: CDR1 DFQATT and CDR2 SNEGSKA (reference sequence). The CDR3 contains 15 residues. Trimming at V came to 5 bases and at J to 2 bases, leaving 10 bases not matched to a gene. The DNA of the CDR3 is TGCAGTGCTCAGGTGTTTAGCGGGGGTACCTACGAGCAGTACTTC. Residues: CSAQVFSGGTYEQYF.

The table lists this clonotype with a count of one. This rearrangement joins TRBV6-1 to TRBJ2-1; perhaps TRBD2 as D (5 bases). V was pared by 8 bases and J by 0 bases, with 17 bases between. The CDR3 is 16 amino acids. Germline CDR1 and CDR2: MNHNS and SASEGT. In nucleotides, the CDR3 is TGTGCCAGCTTACGATATAGCGAGGGCTCCTACAATGAGCAGTTCTTC. Translating it yields CASLRYSEGSYNEQFF.